Each of the 10 T cell receptor beta chains below was sequenced from the same sample in a study of T cell responses to AZD1222 COVID-19 vaccine. Generated by immunoSEQ multiplex PCR, the TCRdb table keeps only in-frame clones and is missing some. Of some 170,000 clones listed, roughly 90% are singletons. The sample in question was peripheral blood, obtained 28 days after the second AZD1222 dose. Source of these receptors: an adult who received the AZD1222 COVID-19 vaccine.

The gene calls are TRBV6-1 and TRBJ1-1, with a tentative D call TRBD1 (5 bases). The ends were cut back, 2 bases at V and 4 bases at J, with 11 bases in the middle. Germline CDR1 and CDR2: MNHNS and SASEGT. The CDR3 loop spans 14 amino acids. For the CDR3, the DNA is TGTGCCAGCAGTGAACTACAGGTGATCACTGAAGCTTTCTTT. Amino acids: CASSELQVITEAFF.

This chain uses TRBV4-1 with TRBJ1-4; D is unclear. V shed 1 base and J shed 8 bases, with 5 bases lying between them. The CDR3 has 12 amino acids. Germline CDR1 and CDR2: MGHRA and YSYEKL. CDR3 amino acids: CASSQVAEKLFF. CDR3 coding DNA: TGCGCCAGCAGCCAAGTAGCAGAAAAACTGTTTTTT.

This chain uses TRBV30 with TRBJ1-3; D unclear. The CDR3 contains 15 residues. Looked up from germline, CDR1 is GTSNPN and CDR2 is SVGIG (reference sequence). V was trimmed by 1 base and J by 0 bases, leaving 10 bases between them. CDR3 amino acids: CAWSGRPVSGNTIYF. The CDR3 DNA reads as TGTGCCTGGAGTGGGAGACCGGTCTCTGGAAACACCATATATTTT.

CDR3 in amino acids: CASSHTGGKDGYTF. CDR3 coding DNA: TGTGCCAGCTCGCACACAGGGGGCAAGGATGGCTACACCTTC. V and J are TRBV18 and TRBJ1-2, with 9 bases matching TRBD1. With 6 bases clipped from V and 6 bases from J, the junction kept 8 bases outside the gene matches. The CDR3 runs 14 residues. Germline values: CDR1 KGHSH, CDR2 LQKENI. The full variable domain, with the rest looked up from reference TRBV18 and TRBJ1-2, is NAGVMQNPRHLVRRRGQEARLRCSPMKGHSHVYWYRQLPEEGLKFMVYLQKENIIDESGMPKERFSAEFPKEGPSILRIQQVVRGDSAAYFCASSHTGGKDGYTFGSGTRLTVV.

The chain recombines TRBV27 with TRBJ1-1, with D possibly matching TRBD1 (6 bases). Germline CDR1 and CDR2: MNHEY and SMNVEV (reference sequence). The ends were cut back, 7 bases at V and 4 bases at J, with 13 bases in the middle. CDR3 length: 13 residues. The DNA for the CDR3 is TGTGCCAGCATCCCTGGAGGGGGCACTGAAGCTTTCTTT. The encoded protein is CASIPGGGTEAFF.

The CDR3, as DNA: TGTGCCAGCAGCTTAACCCCATTTGAGACCCAGTACTTC. Translated, it gives CASSLTPFETQYF. The J gene is TRBJ2-5, the V gene TRBV7-3; D is unresolved. The CDR3 loop spans 13 amino acids. Trimming took off 0 bases at V and 5 bases at J, with 7 bases between the two ends. Germline values: CDR1 SGHTA, CDR2 FQGTGA.

V usage is TRBV7-9 and J usage is TRBJ2-7; D unclear. Trimming took off 2 bases at V and 6 bases at J, with 8 bases between the two ends. This CDR3 contains 12 residues. Germline values: CDR1 SEHNR, CDR2 FQNEAQ (reference sequence). The CDR3 region is CASSLPLGEQYF. In nucleotides, the CDR3 is TGTGCCAGCAGCTTACCCCTCGGCGAGCAGTACTTC. Together with reference TRBV7-9 and TRBJ2-7, the CDR3 gives the full variable domain: DTGVSQNPRHKITKRGQNVTFRCDPISEHNRLYWYRQTLGQGPEFLTYFQNEAQLEKSRLLSDRFSAERPKGSFSTLEIQRTEQGDSAMYLCASSLPLGEQYFGPGTRLTVT.

The chain recombines TRBV2 with TRBJ2-7; 9 bases fit TRBD2. The V gene end was trimmed by 7 bases and the J gene end by 11 bases; junction bases not matched to a gene: 12. The CDR3 runs 13 residues. Germline V gives CDR1 SNHLY, CDR2 FYNNEI. Here the CDR3 DNA reads TGTGCCAGCAAGACGGGACTAGCCGCGAGGGAGTACTTC. Its translation: CASKTGLAAREYF. Looking up the rest from reference TRBV2 and TRBJ2-7 gives the full variable domain: EPEVTQTPSHQVTQMGQEVILRCVPISNHLYFYWYRQILGQKVEFLVSFYNNEISEKSEIFDDQFSVERPDGSNFTLKIRSTKLEDSAMYFCASKTGLAAREYFGPGTRLTVT.

The J gene is TRBJ1-1, the V gene TRBV12-3 or TRBV12-4; tentative D call: TRBD1 (5 bases). Deletions cut 4 bases from V and 5 bases from J, with 11 bases between. The CDR3 sequence is 13 residues long. The CDR3: CASSSLGGTEAFF. The CDR3 DNA sequence: TGTGCCAGCAGTTCCTTGGGGGGAACTGAAGCTTTCTTT.

J is TRBJ1-3 and V is TRBV9, with D perhaps TRBD1 (5 bases). V lost 0 bases and J lost 2, with 12 bases in between. The CDR3 consists of 16 residues. CDR1 is SGDLS, CDR2 YYNGEE, per germline. For the CDR3, the DNA is TGTGCCAGCAGCGTAGTAGATGGGGGGGCTGGAAACACCATATATTTT. Translation gives CASSVVDGGAGNTIYF. The full variable domain, with the rest looked up from reference TRBV9 and TRBJ1-3, is DSGVTQTPKHLITATGQRVTLRCSPRSGDLSVYWYQQSLDQGLQFLIQYYNGEERAKGNILERFSAQQFPDLHSELNLSSLELGDSALYFCASSVVDGGAGNTIYFGEGSWLTVV.